A single sample is the source of the 30 T cell receptor beta chains below, sequenced in a study of blood T cell repertoires in COVID-19. Assay used: immunoSEQ multiplex PCR; TCRdb lists only in-frame clones, some missing. The sample shows 250,000 or so clones, roughly 84% of them seen only once. The sequencing input was peripheral blood. The receptors stem from a woman aged 40 to 50 who had recovered from COVID-19.

This chain links TRBV11-2 with TRBJ2-6, with TRBD1 matching over 9 bases. Germline V CDR1 and CDR2: SGHAT, FQNNGV. The CDR3 length is 18 residues. Unmatched junction bases numbered 8, after V lost 5 bases and J lost 0 bases. The CDR3 is CASSTRDRDNSGANVLTF. In DNA, the CDR3 is TGTGCCAGCAGCACCCGGGACAGGGACAACTCTGGGGCCAACGTCCTGACTTTC. Filled out from reference TRBV11-2 and TRBJ2-6, the complete variable domain reads EAGVAQSPRYKIIEKRQSVAFWCNPISGHATLYWYQQILGQGPKLLIQFQNNGVVDDSQLPKDRFSAERLKGVDSTLKIQPAKLEDSAVYLCASSTRDRDNSGANVLTFGAGSRLTVL.

In this sample, this clone turned up once. The gene calls are TRBV6-5 and TRBJ2-1; D not resolved. The CDR3 sequence is 15 residues long. Per the germline V gene, CDR1 is MNHEY and CDR2 is SVGAGI. V was trimmed by 6 bases and J by 0 bases, leaving 12 bases between them. CDR3 in DNA: TGTGCCAGCAGCCCGATGCCGGGCTCCTACAATGAGCAGTTCTTC. Residues: CASSPMPGSYNEQFF.

This rearrangement joins TRBV2 to TRBJ2-5; TRBD2 aligns across 12 bases. V gave up 5 bases and J gave up 2 bases; unmatched junction bases: 6. The CDR3 covers 16 residues. Germline V gene data show CDR1 as SNHLY and CDR2 as FYNNEI. CDR3 coding DNA: TGTGCCAGCAGTACGGGACTAGCGGGCTGGCAAGAGACCCAGTACTTC. Its translation: CASSTGLAGWQETQYF.

The gene calls are TRBV21-1 and TRBJ1-1; the D call TRBD1 from the table was never checked on the DNA. TRBV21-1 is assigned pseudogene status. The CDR3 loop spans 16 amino acids. The DNA of the CDR3 is TGTGCCAGCAGCAATATGTGGACAGCGACTAACACTGAAGCTTTCTTT. This sequence encodes CASSNMWTATNTEAFF.

The rearrangement uses TRBV19 and TRBJ1-5; D is unresolved. Germline lookup yields CDR1 LNHDA and CDR2 SQIVND (reference sequence). V was pared by 7 bases and J by 7 bases, with 17 bases between. The CDR3 extends over 14 amino acids. The CDR3 here is CASTHGRAGQPQHF. CDR3 DNA sequence: TGTGCCAGTACCCACGGACGAGCGGGGCAGCCCCAGCATTTT.

The J gene is TRBJ2-2, the V gene TRBV5-1, with D possibly being TRBD1 (6 bases). V dropped 3 bases and J dropped 6 bases, with 12 bases sitting between them. CDR1 and CDR2 from the germline V gene are SGHRS and YFSETQ. The CDR3 length is 14 residues. The CDR3 sequence: CASSSQGPPGELFF. In DNA, the CDR3 is TGCGCCAGCAGCTCACAGGGACCCCCCGGGGAGCTGTTTTTT.

The chain recombines TRBV7-9 with TRBJ2-2, with 7 bases aligning to TRBD1. This CDR3 contains 16 residues. Losses at the gene ends were 5 bases for V and 5 bases for J; bases not matched to a gene: 11. Germline CDR1 reads SEHNR; CDR2 reads FQNEAQ (reference sequence). CDR3 in DNA: TGTGCCAGCAGCCCTACCAACCCGACAGGGACCGGGGAGCTGTTTTTT. Amino acids: CASSPTNPTGTGELFF.

J is TRBJ2-7 and V is TRBV9, with 7 bases matching TRBD1. This CDR3 has 14 amino acids. V trimming: 1 base; J trimming: 5 bases; junction bases outside the gene matches: 6. Germline assignment: CDR1 SGDLS and CDR2 YYNGEE. The CDR3 region is CASSVKGQNHEQYF. CDR3 DNA sequence: TGTGCCAGCAGCGTAAAGGGACAGAACCACGAGCAGTACTTC.

This chain links TRBV18 with TRBJ2-3; 7 nucleotides align to TRBD1. J gave up 2 bases and V 4 bases, and 6 bases lay outside the gene matches. This CDR3 has 15 amino acids. The V gene's germline CDR1 is KGHSH and CDR2 LQKENI. The CDR3 here is CASSLAGGPTDTQYF. DNA of the CDR3: TGTGCCAGCTCACTTGCAGGGGGTCCCACAGATACGCAGTATTTT.

This sequence joins TRBV7-6 and TRBJ2-1; D is possibly TRBD1 (6 bases). The germline CDR1 and CDR2 sequences are SGHVS and FNYEAQ. Trimming left V 5 bases short and J 0 bases short, with 14 bases between. The CDR3 sequence is 16 residues long. The CDR3 DNA follows: TGTGCCAGCAGCGCCCGCAGGGGTAGCTCCTACAATGAGCAGTTCTTC. It yields the protein CASSARRGSSYNEQFF.

This sequence joins TRBV5-1 and TRBJ2-3; 8 bases match TRBD1. This CDR3 contains 15 residues. Germline assignment: CDR1 SGHRS and CDR2 YFSETQ. The V and J ends lost 4 bases and 0 bases, in that order; junction bases with no gene match: 4. CDR3 nucleotides: TGCGCCAGCAGCCAGTACAGGGGGAGCACAGATACGCAGTATTTT. Translated, it gives CASSQYRGSTDTQYF.

The chain combines TRBV6-5 with TRBJ2-1; TRBD2 is a possible D gene (6 bases). Germline CDR1 is MNHEY and CDR2 is SVGAGI. V lost 0 bases to trimming and J lost 7 bases, with 13 bases between them. The CDR3 extends over 15 amino acids. The CDR3 DNA sequence: TGTGCCAGCAGTTACTCGGGTGGGGGGTTGAATGAGCAGTTCTTC. Encoded protein: CASSYSGGGLNEQFF.

V and J are TRBV5-5 and TRBJ1-5; 7 nucleotides line up with TRBD1. The CDR3 contains 15 residues. Germline V gene data show CDR1 as SGHKS and CDR2 as YYEKEE (reference sequence). Trimming removed 4 bases from V and 3 bases from J; junction bases left unmatched: 7. The CDR3 bases are TGTGCCAGCAGCCCGACCAGGGGGAACAATCAGCCCCAGCATTTT. Its protein product is CASSPTRGNNQPQHF. The complete variable domain, with remaining parts taken from reference TRBV5-5 and TRBJ1-5, reads DAGVTQSPTHLIKTRGQQVTLRCSPISGHKSVSWYQQVLGQGPQFIFQYYEKEERGRGNFPDRFSARQFPNYSSELNVNALLLGDSALYLCASSPTRGNNQPQHFGDGTRLSIL.

The chain couples TRBV24-1 to TRBJ2-5; 9 nucleotides agree with TRBD2. After removal of 12 bases from V and 5 bases from J, the junction contained 6 bases not matched to a gene. Germline V CDR1 and CDR2: KGHDR, SFDVKD. This CDR3 region has 12 residues. The DNA of the CDR3 is TGTGCCGCGGGGGGGGCGGGGGAGACCCAGTACTTC. This codes for CAAGGAGETQYF.

The rearrangement joins TRBV28 to TRBJ1-1, with D uncertain. CDR1 and CDR2 (germline): MDHEN, SYDVKM. The CDR3 runs to 15 residues. V was shortened by 5 bases and J by 1 base, with 14 bases between the two germline ends. CDR3 sequence reads: CASSVPQDSNTEAFF. The CDR3 DNA is TGTGCCAGCAGTGTACCGCAGGATTCGAACACTGAAGCTTTCTTT.

The chain employs TRBV5-1 and TRBJ2-1; 10 bases map to TRBD1. The germline CDR1 and CDR2 sequences are SGHRS and YFSETQ. After removal of 2 bases from V and 8 bases from J, the junction contained 4 bases not matched to a gene. The CDR3 consists of 14 residues. The DNA of the CDR3 is TGCGCCAGCAGCTTAGGGACAGGGGTGTATGAGCAGTTCTTC. Encoded protein: CASSLGTGVYEQFF.

The chain couples TRBV5-1 to TRBJ2-3; 10 nucleotides match TRBD2. Germline V gene data show CDR1 as SGHRS and CDR2 as YFSETQ. The length of the CDR3 is 15 residues. J was trimmed by 5 bases and V by 3 bases; bases with no gene match: 6. The CDR3 nucleotides read TGCGCCAGCAGCTGGACCCCTAGCGGGGGAGATACGCAGTATTTT. Translating it yields CASSWTPSGGDTQYF.

V gene TRBV2 combines with J gene TRBJ2-2; 7 bases map to TRBD1. The CDR3 is 14 residues long. In germline, CDR1 is SNHLY, CDR2 FYNNEI. V shed 8 bases and J 3 bases; nucleotides not matched to a gene: 6. In DNA form, the CDR3 reads TGTGCCAGCCGGACAGGATGGGACACCGGGGAGCTGTTTTTT. Translated: CASRTGWDTGELFF.

The chain is built from TRBV5-1 and TRBJ1-1; D may be TRBD1 (5 bases). The CDR3 has 14 residues. The V and J ends lost 4 bases and 1 base respectively, with 11 bases between them. CDR1 is SGHRS, CDR2 YFSETQ, per germline. The CDR3 sequence is CASSAGGPNTEAFF. CDR3 DNA: TGCGCCAGCAGCGCCGGGGGACCGAACACTGAAGCTTTCTTT.

This chain joins TRBV7-2 and TRBJ2-7, with TRBD2 as a possible D gene (5 bases). Between the trimmed V and J ends, which lost 2 bases and 6 bases, there was a span of 14 bases. Germline V gene lookup returns CDR1 SGHTA and CDR2 FQGNSA. The CDR3 sequence is 14 residues long. Here the CDR3 DNA reads TGTGCCAGCAGCTTAATACGGGGTCTGAGCGAGCAGTACTTC. Protein product: CASSLIRGLSEQYF.

The chain is built from TRBV3-1 (or the pseudogene TRBV3-2) and TRBJ1-5, with no clear D. Germline V gives CDR1 LGHDT, CDR2 YNNKEL (reference sequence). CDR3 length equals 15 residues. V was shortened by 1 base and J by 1 base, with 8 bases between the two germline ends. The CDR3 DNA sequence: TGTGCCAGCAGCCAAGGAGCCACCAGCAATCAGCCCCAGCATTTT. Translation: CASSQGATSNQPQHF.

The chain joins TRBV7-2 to TRBJ1-4; perhaps TRBD1 as D (5 bases). The germline gives CDR1 SGHTA, CDR2 FQGNSA. V lost 1 base to trimming and J lost 8 bases, with 20 bases between them. CDR3 length equals 17 residues. The CDR3 DNA reads as TGTGCCAGCAGCTTAGGGGGCTCGGTCGGTCATCGGGAAAAACTGTTTTTT. Its translation: CASSLGGSVGHREKLFF.

J is TRBJ2-5 and V is TRBV29-1; D uncertain. V gave up 4 bases and J gave up 2 bases, with 8 bases separating them. CDR1 SQVTM and CDR2 ANQGSEA come from the germline V gene. There are 12 residues in the CDR3. The CDR3 DNA sequence: TGCAGCGTTGTTTGGCAGCAAGAGACCCAGTACTTC. Amino acids: CSVVWQQETQYF.

The chain recombines TRBV18 with TRBJ2-5; TRBD1 agrees at 8 bases. V lost 5 bases, J lost 5 bases, and 13 bases stayed unmatched. This CDR3 comprises 16 residues. Germline assignment: CDR1 KGHSH and CDR2 LQKENI. The CDR3 sequence: CASSSGQGAKQETQYF. The DNA of the CDR3 is TGTGCCAGCTCATCAGGGCAGGGGGCGAAACAGGAGACCCAGTACTTC.

V is TRBV27 and J is TRBJ2-7; D may be TRBD1 (6 bases). Per germline, CDR1 MNHEY and CDR2 SMNVEV (reference sequence). CDR3 length: 14 amino acids. Trimming removed 5 bases at V and 3 bases at J, with 14 bases between. The CDR3 DNA is TGTGCCAGCAGTCGCCGCCGGACAGACTACGAGCAGTACTTC. It encodes CASSRRRTDYEQYF.

The chain uses TRBV7-8 and TRBJ2-1; D might be TRBD2 (7 bases). V was shortened by 5 bases and J by 6 bases, with 17 bases between the two germline ends. In germline, CDR1 is SGHVS, CDR2 FQNEAQ. The CDR3 is 15 residues long. The CDR3 protein is CASSAVGGPVNEQFF. The CDR3 bases are TGTGCCAGCAGCGCGGTGGGGGGGCCTGTCAATGAGCAGTTCTTC.

The V call is TRBV6-1, the J call TRBJ1-1; a weak D match, TRBD1 (5 bases). Between the trimmed V and J ends, which lost 1 base and 1 base, there was a span of 13 bases. The CDR3 is 16 amino acids. In germline, CDR1 is MNHNS, CDR2 SASEGT. CDR3 protein: CASSEVGGRRNTEAFF. The CDR3 DNA reads as TGTGCCAGCAGTGAAGTCGGGGGAAGAAGGAACACTGAAGCTTTCTTT.

The chain employs TRBV6-5 and TRBJ2-1, with a possible D match to TRBD1 (5 bases). Germline assignment: CDR1 MNHEY and CDR2 SVGAGI. The CDR3 is 14 residues long. Between the trimmed V and J ends, which lost 7 bases and 5 bases, there was a span of 15 bases. CDR3 coding DNA: TGTGCCAGCAAAGGATTCAGGGATAACAATGAGCAGTTCTTC. Protein product: CASKGFRDNNEQFF.

This clone was counted once. The chain carries TRBV3-1 (or the pseudogene TRBV3-2) and TRBJ2-7; possible D gene TRBD2, 7 bases. This CDR3 is 12 amino acids long. Germline V gives CDR1 LGHDT, CDR2 YNNKEL (reference sequence). The germline V and J ends were trimmed by 3 bases and 6 bases, with 9 bases remaining between them. CDR3 region: CASSQRGLEQYF. The CDR3 DNA reads TGTGCCAGCAGCCAGCGGGGGCTCGAGCAGTACTTC.

This clone showed up just a few times. The chain employs TRBV2 and TRBJ1-1, with 11 bases lining up with TRBD1. J lost 5 bases, V lost 10 bases, and 6 bases had no gene match. The CDR3 has 13 residues. Germline CDR1 SNHLY, CDR2 FYNNEI. The CDR3 loop is CATGQGAVTEAFF. CDR3 DNA sequence: TGTGCCACCGGACAGGGGGCGGTGACTGAAGCTTTCTTT.